Given below is one T cell receptor (beta chain) in context. Its antigen is not known. This entry belongs to a study of shared clonotypes between healthy human individuals. Study results and caveats: The study's rarefaction showed incomplete sorted-subset sequencing despite large depth. Larger estimated richness was generally recorded for naive subsets relative to memory subsets. There were few donors, and this limited the genetic and exposure-history diversity represented.

This CDR3 region has 16 residues. CDR1 is MNHEY and CDR2 is SVGAGI in the germline V gene. The V segment lost 2 bases and the J segment 4 bases; nucleotides outside the gene matches: 7. The table came from immunoSEQ multiplex PCR; TCRdb's copy has only in-frame clones and leaves some out. The sample holds fewer than 3 million clones; around 90% are singletons and the top ten take 0.37%. The gene calls are TRBV6-5 and TRBJ2-1; 8 bases match TRBD2. This TCR derives from a man aged 18 to 30 in good health. Some clones in this sample may be carry-over from other donors' samples. The sample comprised naive CD4+ T cells from PBMCs. Specified subset: CD45RA+ positively selected. CDR3 DNA: TGTGCCAGCAGTTACAGCTGGACTAGCCTATACAATGAGCAGTTCTTC. Its translation: CASSYSWTSLYNEQFF.